This T cell receptor beta chain comes out of a study of blood T cell repertoires in COVID-19. The method was immunoSEQ multiplex PCR; TCRdb's version includes in-frame clones alone and lacks a portion of them. Here the sample spans roughly 91,000 clones, 84% being singletons. This CDR3 region has 17 residues. The origin of this receptor is a man in his 70s with active or convalescent COVID-19. Sequencing was done on a sample of peripheral blood. The chain joins TRBV21-1 to TRBJ2-7; the D call of TRBD2 is as the table states it, not checked on the DNA. TRBV21-1 is marked as a pseudogene. The CDR3 loop is CASSKSGSVRLNYEQYF. DNA for the CDR3: TGTGCCAGCAGCAAATCGGGTTCCGTCCGACTTAATTACGAGCAGTACTTC.